A single sample gave rise to the 3 T cell receptor beta chains below, sequenced in a study of T cells in localized non-small cell lung cancer. Assay: immunoSEQ multiplex PCR; the TCRdb copy retains only in-frame clones and omits some. The sample lists around 26,000 clones; roughly 80% were seen once. The source was peripheral blood, collected before any cancer treatment. The receptor source for this set is a man between 40 and 70 years old with stage III squamous cell lung carcinoma.

The genes are TRBV19 and TRBJ2-2; no reliable D call. This CDR3 contains 15 residues. With 5 bases removed from V and 2 bases from J, the gap between germline ends came to 12 bases. Germline V lookup: CDR1 LNHDA, CDR2 SQIVND (reference sequence). The CDR3 DNA reads as TGTGCCAGTAGTTCGGTCAGCCTTAACACCGGGGAGCTGTTTTTT. Protein: CASSSVSLNTGELFF.

J is TRBJ1-4 and V is TRBV15; 12 bases are shared with TRBD1. Germline lookup yields CDR1 LNHNV and CDR2 YYDKDF (reference sequence). The CDR3 length is 15 residues. Trimming at V came to 8 bases and at J to 8 bases, leaving 9 bases not matched to a gene. The CDR3 loop reads CATWDRGRKTEKLFF. The CDR3 DNA reads as TGTGCCACCTGGGACAGGGGGCGGAAAACGGAAAAACTGTTTTTT.

The V call is TRBV18, the J call TRBJ2-3; tentatively, D is TRBD2 (5 bases). This CDR3 is built from 13 residues. Trimming left V 2 bases short and J 6 bases short, with 9 bases between. Germline assignment: CDR1 KGHSH and CDR2 LQKENI. This chain's CDR3 is CASSPAGMDTQYF. Here the CDR3 DNA reads TGTGCCAGCTCACCAGCGGGTATGGATACGCAGTATTTT.